These 8 T cell receptor beta chains came from one sample sequenced in a study of cytomegalovirus exposure and HLA in healthy donors. Some clones are missing from TCRdb's copy, which holds only in-frame ones; the method was immunoSEQ multiplex PCR. This table has 100,000 to 150,000 clones, approximately 90% appearing once. The sequencing sample was made of PBMCs. The receptor set was obtained from a woman aged 18-30 years in good health and CMV-seronegative.

V usage is TRBV6-5 and J usage is TRBJ1-5; D is possibly TRBD1 (5 bases). V dropped 6 bases and J dropped 7 bases, with 16 bases sitting between them. The CDR3 spans 14 residues. Germline values: CDR1 MNHEY, CDR2 SVGAGI. This chain's CDR3 is CASSPRVKGQPQHF. The CDR3 nucleotides read TGTGCCAGCAGCCCTCGGGTAAAGGGGCAGCCCCAGCATTTT.

This chain links TRBV19 with TRBJ2-7, with 12 bases aligning to TRBD2. The CDR3 runs 16 residues. V was pared by 4 bases and J by 4 bases, with 8 bases of the junction left unmatched. Germline lookup yields CDR1 LNHDA and CDR2 SQIVND (reference sequence). This CDR3 reads CASSTKTSGSPYEQYF. CDR3 DNA sequence: TGTGCCAGTAGTACGAAGACTAGCGGGAGTCCATACGAGCAGTACTTC. Supplemented by reference TRBV19 and TRBJ2-7, the full variable domain reads DGGITQSPKYLFRKEGQNVTLSCEQNLNHDAMYWYRQDPGQGLRLIYYSQIVNDFQKGDIAEGYSVSREKKESFPLTVTSAQKNPTAFYLCASSTKTSGSPYEQYFGPGTRLTVT.

J is TRBJ1-1 and V is TRBV6-5; D gene ambiguous. Trimming pared 5 bases from V and 3 bases from J, leaving 10 bases between. Germline CDR1 reads MNHEY; CDR2 reads SVGAGI. The CDR3 covers 13 residues. The CDR3 DNA follows: TGTGCCAGCAGTCACGGGGAGTACACTGAAGCTTTCTTT. Translation gives CASSHGEYTEAFF.

Concerning this clone: At one of its ends the junction is not consistent with the germline gene, which may arise from a read error. This sequence joins TRBV19 and TRBJ2-3; TRBD2 matches 8 bases. CDR3 length: 17 amino acids. The germline CDR1 and CDR2 sequences are LNHDA and SQIVND (reference sequence). DNA for the CDR3: TGTGCCAGTAGTATCGCCGGGAGGGATAAACGCACAGATGCGCAGTATTTT. Its protein product is CASSIAGRDKRTDAQYF. The whole variable domain, remainder taken from reference TRBV19 and TRBJ2-3, is DGGITQSPKYLFRKEGQNVTLSCEQNLNHDAMYWYRQDPGQGLRLIYYSQIVNDFQKGDIAEGYSVSREKKESFPLTVTSAQKNPTAFYLCASSIAGRDKRTDAQYFGPGTRLTVL.

The chain links TRBV6-6 to TRBJ1-5; tentative D call: TRBD1 (6 bases). The CDR3 spans 15 residues. V was cut by 8 bases and J by 5 bases, with 19 bases left in between. Germline V gene sequence: CDR1 MNHNY, CDR2 SVGAGI (reference sequence). The CDR3 sequence: CASGATGNRDQPQHF. Written as DNA, the CDR3 is TGTGCCAGCGGAGCAACAGGGAATCGGGATCAGCCCCAGCATTTT.

V gene TRBV7-9 combines with J gene TRBJ2-5; 9 bases fit TRBD2. Germline V gives CDR1 SEHNR, CDR2 FQNEAQ (reference sequence). V was pared by 10 bases and J by 4 bases, with 10 bases of the junction left unmatched. This CDR3 comprises 14 residues. The CDR3 here is CATSTASGIETQYF. The CDR3 coding sequence is TGTGCCACCAGTACGGCTAGCGGGATAGAGACCCAGTACTTC.

This clone was seen just once. V gene TRBV7-9 combines with J gene TRBJ1-5; D remains unclear. Trimming left V 5 bases short and J 0 bases short, with 17 bases between. Per germline, CDR1 SEHNR and CDR2 FQNEAQ (reference sequence). The CDR3 is 17 residues long. The chain's CDR3 is CASSDAVGPFSNQPQHF. The CDR3 nucleotides read TGTGCCAGCAGCGACGCGGTAGGTCCCTTTAGCAATCAGCCCCAGCATTTT.

CDR3 DNA: TGCGCCAGCAGCCGGACGATCCGGGGGCAAGAGACCCAGTACTTC. This translates into CASSRTIRGQETQYF. The J gene is TRBJ2-5, the V gene TRBV4-1; tentatively, D is TRBD2 (6 bases). The V end was cut by 4 bases, the J end by 2 bases, with 14 bases between. Germline CDR1 MGHRA, CDR2 YSYEKL. This CDR3 has 15 amino acids.